Given below is one T cell receptor (beta chain) in context. This specimen comes from a study of cytomegalovirus exposure and HLA in healthy donors. TCRdb's copy holds only in-frame clones and misses some; the assay was immunoSEQ multiplex PCR. This sample has 230,000 or so clones, with around 88% found just once. This CDR3 region has 16 residues. Trimming took off 4 bases at V and 13 bases at J, with 26 bases between the two ends. Germline V gene sequence: CDR1 SGHVS, CDR2 FNYEAQ. The J gene is TRBJ2-1, the V gene TRBV7-6; D is perhaps TRBD1 (7 bases). Sequencing was performed on PBMCs. This TCR was sampled from a woman between 18 and 29 years old in good health and CMV-seronegative. CDR3 sequence reads: CASSSSEEGAGVGQFF. The CDR3 DNA reads as TGTGCCAGCAGCTCCTCGGAGGAGGGGGCTGGGGTTGGACAGTTCTTC. Supplemented by reference TRBV7-6 and TRBJ2-1, the full variable domain reads GAGVSQSPRYKVTKRGQDVALRCDPISGHVSLYWYRQALGQGPEFLTYFNYEAQQDKSGLPNDRFSAERPEGSISTLTIQRTEQRDSAMYRCASSSSEEGAGVGQFFGPGTRLTVL.